The 28 T cell receptor beta chains given below trace back to one sample, sequenced in a study of CD8 T cells in Susac syndrome. Reverse transcription of 0.5 to 1 ug RNA was carried out with random hexamers. TCRdb redid the calling of the immunoSEQ multiplex PCR reads with MiXCR, one entry per CDR3 protein. The sample lists some 450,000 distinct CDR3 sequences, 75% to 90% occurring once. What was sequenced was CD8+ T cells from PBMCs. The receptors derive from a human donor with multiple sclerosis.

This rearrangement joins TRBV19 to TRBJ2-3, with a possible D match to TRBD1 (6 bases). The length of the CDR3 is 12 residues. The germline V gene encodes CDR1 LNHDA and CDR2 SQIVND (reference sequence). Trimming pared 7 bases from V and 5 bases from J, leaving 10 bases between. The CDR3 sequence is CASTTGKDTQYF. CDR3 nucleotides: TGTGCCAGTACCACAGGGAAAGATACGCAGTATTTT.

The CDR3 region is CASSHQGQGPYGYTF. CDR3 DNA: TGTGCCAGCAGTCATCAGGGACAGGGTCCCTATGGCTACACCTTC. The chain recombines TRBV5-4 with TRBJ1-2; 9 nucleotides line up with TRBD1. Germline CDR1 is SGHNT and CDR2 is YYREEE (reference sequence). The junction had 9 bases not matched to a gene; V was cut back by 5 bases and J by 4 bases. This CDR3 comprises 15 residues.

The chain links TRBV27 to TRBJ2-7; 8 bases are shared with TRBD2. The CDR3 spans 15 residues. Germline V gene sequence: CDR1 MNHEY, CDR2 SMNVEV (reference sequence). Unmatched junction bases numbered 12, after V lost 4 bases and J lost 7 bases. Here the CDR3 DNA reads TGTGCCAGCAGTTCCATCGGGGGGGCGGGGAATGAGCAGTACTTC. It yields the protein CASSSIGGAGNEQYF.

This clonotype came up once. The CDR3 region is CATSLRGRSEQFF. The CDR3 DNA follows: TGTGCCACCAGTCTTCGGGGGCGAAGTGAGCAGTTCTTC. V usage is TRBV24-1 and J usage is TRBJ2-1; D assignment may be TRBD1 or TRBD2 (6 bases each). The CDR3 runs 13 residues. Between the trimmed V and J ends, which lost 6 bases and 9 bases, there was a span of 14 bases. The germline gives CDR1 KGHDR, CDR2 SFDVKD.

CDR3 in DNA: TGCAGTGCTAGACAACCCGGGAGAACCTACGAGCAGTACTTC. Translation: CSARQPGRTYEQYF. V and J are TRBV20-1 and TRBJ2-7; D might be TRBD2 (6 bases). The CDR3 loop spans 14 amino acids. Between the trimmed V and J ends, which lost 2 bases and 2 bases, there was a span of 13 bases. From germline, CDR1 is DFQATT and CDR2 SNEGSKA (reference sequence).

This clonotype has a single count. The CDR3 DNA sequence: TGCGCCAGCAGCGGCTACCCGGACAGCCCAGACTATGGCTACACCTTC. It codes for CASSGYPDSPDYGYTF. The chain uses TRBV5-1 and TRBJ1-2; D possibly corresponds to TRBD1 (6 bases). In germline, CDR1 is SGHRS, CDR2 YFSETQ. V was pared by 4 bases and J by 3 bases, with 19 bases between. The CDR3 is made up of 16 amino acids.

This chain connects TRBV5-6 to TRBJ1-2, with D possibly being TRBD1 (6 bases). Germline V gene data show CDR1 as SGHDT and CDR2 as YYEEEE. The CDR3 consists of 17 residues. Trimming removed 0 bases at V and 0 bases at J, with 15 bases between. In DNA, the CDR3 is TGTGCCAGCAGCTTGGGGACAGTTATCGCCCCTAACTATGGCTACACCTTC. It translates to CASSLGTVIAPNYGYTF. The variable domain in full, with the rest retrieved from reference TRBV5-6 and TRBJ1-2, is DAGVTQSPTHLIKTRGQQVTLRCSPKSGHDTVSWYQQALGQGPQFIFQYYEEEERQRGNFPDRFSGHQFPNYSSELNVNALLLGDSALYLCASSLGTVIAPNYGYTFGSGTRLTVV.

The chain recombines TRBV3-1 with TRBJ2-5; TRBD2 aligns across 7 bases. Germline-derived CDR1 and CDR2 are LGHDT and YNNKEL (reference sequence). This CDR3 spans 15 amino acids. V lost 1 base to trimming and J lost 5 bases; unmatched junction nucleotides: 7. The CDR3 bases are TGTGCCAGCAGCCAAGGGGGGGGAGGAGGGGAGACCCAGTACTTC. Translating gives CASSQGGGGGETQYF.

This clonotype was picked up one time. V usage is TRBV5-4 and J usage is TRBJ2-5, with TRBD1 identical over 9 bases. The junction had 8 bases not matched to a gene; V was cut back by 4 bases and J by 1 base. The CDR3 totals 16 residues. Germline loops: CDR1 SGHNT, CDR2 YYREEE (reference sequence). This chain's CDR3 is CASSDRDRESQETQYF. The CDR3 DNA sequence: TGTGCCAGCAGCGACCGGGACAGGGAATCCCAAGAGACCCAGTACTTC.

The DNA of the CDR3 is TGTGCCAGTAGTCGGGCGGGAGAGAGCAACGAGCAGTACTTC. Encoded protein: CASSRAGESNEQYF. The chain links TRBV19 to TRBJ2-7, with TRBD2 matching 7 bases. This CDR3 region has 14 residues. The trim removed 5 bases at V and 5 bases at J, leaving 9 bases unmatched. Germline CDR1 is LNHDA and CDR2 is SQIVND (reference sequence).

This sequence joins TRBV5-4 and TRBJ1-1; D not resolved. Germline CDR1 reads SGHNT; CDR2 reads YYREEE (reference sequence). Trimming cost V 5 bases and J 4 bases, with 6 bases left between them. The CDR3 consists of 11 residues. As DNA, the CDR3 is TGTGCCAGCAGGTTCGGCACTGAAGCTTTCTTT. Encoded protein: CASRFGTEAFF.

The V and J genes are TRBV7-9 and TRBJ2-7, with D possibly being TRBD1 (6 bases). Per the germline V gene, CDR1 is SEHNR and CDR2 is FQNEAQ (reference sequence). Between the trimmed V and J ends, which lost 5 bases and 3 bases, there was a span of 14 bases. The CDR3 is 14 amino acids. The CDR3 is CASSAEGESYEQYF. The CDR3 DNA reads as TGTGCCAGCAGCGCAGAGGGGGAGAGCTACGAGCAGTACTTC.

The rearrangement uses TRBV7-6 and TRBJ1-2; D perhaps matches TRBD1 (6 bases). The CDR3 sequence is 13 residues long. V was shortened by 1 base and J by 8 bases, with 11 bases between the two germline ends. The germline V gene has CDR1 SGHVS and CDR2 FNYEAQ. The CDR3 sequence: CASSLDSGQGYTF. CDR3 nucleotide sequence: TGTGCCAGCAGCTTAGATTCGGGACAAGGCTACACCTTC.

J is TRBJ2-6 and V is TRBV7-6; D remains unclear. Germline loops: CDR1 SGHVS, CDR2 FNYEAQ. The CDR3 runs 15 residues. The ends were cut back, 1 base at V and 0 bases at J, with 4 bases in the middle. The CDR3 DNA reads as TGTGCCAGCAGCTTAGGCCCCTCTGGGGCCAACGTCCTGACTTTC. It codes for CASSLGPSGANVLTF.

This clonotype was observed a single time. The chain combines TRBV15 with TRBJ1-2, with TRBD1 matching 8 bases. The CDR3 totals 12 residues. V was clipped by 3 bases and J by 9 bases; unmatched bases: 3. The germline V gene has CDR1 LNHNV and CDR2 YYDKDF (reference sequence). This chain's CDR3 is CATSRTGDSYTF. The CDR3, as DNA: TGTGCCACCAGCAGGACAGGGGACAGCTACACCTTC. Looking up the rest from reference TRBV15 and TRBJ1-2 gives the full variable domain: DAMVIQNPRYQVTQFGKPVTLSCSQTLNHNVMYWYQQKSSQAPKLLFHYYDKDFNNEADTPDNFQSRRPNTSFCFLDIRSPGLGDTAMYLCATSRTGDSYTFGSGTRLTVV.

J is TRBJ2-1 and V is TRBV30; the D is unclear. Trimming took off 5 bases at V and 6 bases at J, with 11 bases between the two ends. The germline V gene has CDR1 GTSNPN and CDR2 SVGIG (reference sequence). The CDR3 extends over 12 amino acids. The CDR3 sequence is CAWDFNANEQFF. The DNA for the CDR3 is TGTGCCTGGGACTTCAACGCCAATGAGCAGTTCTTC.

This rearrangement joins TRBV2 to TRBJ1-6, with no clear D. The CDR3 totals 16 residues. Germline-derived CDR1 and CDR2 are SNHLY and FYNNEI. Trimming took off 9 bases at V and 5 bases at J, with 20 bases between the two ends. The CDR3 DNA reads TGTGCCAGTACCCCGGAGGCAGCGTGGGATAATTCACCCCTCCACTTT. It encodes CASTPEAAWDNSPLHF.

The chain carries TRBV30 and TRBJ2-2, with TRBD1 identical over 8 bases. The V gene end was trimmed by 2 bases and the J gene end by 4 bases; junction bases not matched to a gene: 9. The germline V gene has CDR1 GTSNPN and CDR2 SVGIG (reference sequence). This CDR3 is 16 amino acids long. CDR3 region: CAWSPPQGAGTGELFF. The CDR3 DNA reads as TGTGCCTGGAGTCCCCCCCAGGGGGCGGGCACCGGGGAGCTGTTTTTT.

The rearrangement uses TRBV25-1 and TRBJ2-7; no firm D call. Trimming took 4 bases from V and 0 from J, leaving 10 bases between them. The CDR3 runs 14 residues. Germline CDR1 reads MGHDK; CDR2 reads SYGVNS. The CDR3 loop is CASSVTRSSYEQYF. Written as DNA, the CDR3 is TGTGCCAGCAGTGTAACCAGGAGCTCCTACGAGCAGTACTTC.

This clonotype is a singleton in its sample. The chain links TRBV6-5 to TRBJ1-2; no clear D. CDR1 is MNHEY, CDR2 SVGAGI, per germline. This CDR3 has 15 amino acids. Deletions cut 4 bases from V and 6 bases from J, with 18 bases between. DNA for the CDR3: TGTGCCAGCAGTTTTCCGCGGGGAGGGATACATGGCTACACCTTC. Encoded protein: CASSFPRGGIHGYTF.

The rearrangement links TRBV5-4 to TRBJ1-1; D might be TRBD1 (6 bases). Germline-derived CDR1 and CDR2 are SGHNT and YYREEE (reference sequence). This CDR3 is 14 amino acids long. V was pared by 0 bases and J by 4 bases, with 10 bases between. The CDR3 coding sequence is TGTGCCAGCAGCTTGGCACAGGGAAGCACTGAAGCTTTCTTT. Its protein is CASSLAQGSTEAFF.

The V call is TRBV30, the J call TRBJ2-3; a weak D match, TRBD2 (6 bases). This CDR3 spans 14 amino acids. Germline V gene sequence: CDR1 GTSNPN, CDR2 SVGIG (reference sequence). With 1 base removed from V and 3 bases from J, the gap between germline ends came to 11 bases. The CDR3 loop reads CAWSAGRGTDTQYF. The CDR3 DNA reads TGTGCCTGGAGTGCCGGGCGGGGTACAGATACGCAGTATTTT.

The chain has TRBV7-9 and TRBJ1-3, with a weak D call TRBD1 (6 bases). Trimming shortened V by 1 base and J by 0 bases, and 19 bases separated the two germline ends. CDR1 is SEHNR, CDR2 FQNEAQ, per germline (reference sequence). CDR3 length equals 19 residues. The CDR3 sequence is CASSLGDRPSSPSGNTIYF. For the CDR3, the DNA is TGTGCCAGCAGCTTAGGCGACAGGCCTTCCTCTCCCTCTGGAAACACCATATATTTT.

V is TRBV10-3 and J is TRBJ1-6, with 8 nucleotides matching TRBD1. V shed 5 bases, J shed 8 bases, and the junction held 5 bases outside the gene matches. This CDR3 is 14 amino acids long. Per germline, CDR1 ENHRY and CDR2 SYGVKD. CDR3 region: CAISLTGEDSPLHF. In nucleotides, the CDR3 is TGTGCCATCAGTTTGACAGGGGAGGATTCACCCCTCCACTTT.

The V call is TRBV30, the J call TRBJ2-1, with D perhaps given as TRBD1 or TRBD2 (5 bases each). The ends were cut back, 4 bases at V and 5 bases at J, with 15 bases in the middle. CDR1 and CDR2 from the germline V gene are GTSNPN and SVGIG (reference sequence). The CDR3 totals 14 residues. CDR3 amino acids: CAWTEGTTDNEQFF. The DNA of the CDR3 is TGTGCCTGGACCGAGGGGACCACGGACAATGAGCAGTTCTTC.

As to this clonotype: The junction differs from germline at one of its ends, possibly a read error. The chain joins TRBV7-7 to TRBJ2-7; 7 positions match TRBD1. Germline CDR1 is SSHAT and CDR2 is FNYEAQ (reference sequence). This CDR3 is 15 amino acids long. The DNA of the CDR3 is TGTGCTAGCAGCTACAGGGACAGCCCTGCCTACGAGCAGTACTTC. This codes for CASSYRDSPAYEQYF.

Only a few counts were recorded for this clonotype. This chain connects TRBV10-3 to TRBJ1-1; a weak D match, TRBD1 (6 bases). The germline CDR1 and CDR2 sequences are ENHRY and SYGVKD. With 3 bases removed from V and 8 bases from J, the gap between germline ends came to 16 bases. The CDR3 totals 14 residues. The CDR3 spells CAISENNGQTEAFF. The CDR3 DNA sequence: TGTGCCATCAGTGAAAATAACGGACAGACCGAAGCTTTCTTT.

V gene TRBV6-1 combines with J gene TRBJ1-5; D is unresolved. The germline V gene encodes CDR1 MNHNS and CDR2 SASEGT. CDR3 size: 15 residues. The V and J ends lost 1 base and 3 bases respectively, with 10 bases between them. The chain's CDR3 is CASSEVSGLNQPQHF. CDR3 DNA sequence: TGTGCCAGCAGTGAAGTCAGTGGGCTCAATCAGCCCCAGCATTTT.